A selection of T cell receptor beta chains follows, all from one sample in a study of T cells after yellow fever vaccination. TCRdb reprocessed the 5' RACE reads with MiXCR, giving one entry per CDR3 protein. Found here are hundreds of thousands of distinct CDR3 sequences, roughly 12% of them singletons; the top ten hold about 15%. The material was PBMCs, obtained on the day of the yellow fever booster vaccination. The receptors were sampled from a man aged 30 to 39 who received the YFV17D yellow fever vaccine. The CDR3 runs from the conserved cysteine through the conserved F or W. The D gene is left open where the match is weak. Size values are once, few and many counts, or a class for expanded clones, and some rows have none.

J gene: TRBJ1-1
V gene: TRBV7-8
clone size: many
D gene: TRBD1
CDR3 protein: CASSLLQGRDGNTEAFF
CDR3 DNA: TGTGCCAGCAGCTTGTTACAGGGGCGTGACGGGAACACTGAAGCTTTCTTT

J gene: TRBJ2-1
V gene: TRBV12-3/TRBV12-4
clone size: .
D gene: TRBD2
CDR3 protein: CASGTTSGPYNEQFF
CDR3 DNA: TGTGCCAGCGGAACCACTAGCGGCCCCTACAATGAGCAGTTCTTC

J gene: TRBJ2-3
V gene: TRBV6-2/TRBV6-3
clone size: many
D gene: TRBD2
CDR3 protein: CASSYGALAGHTDTQYF
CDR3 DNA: TGTGCCAGCAGTTACGGGGCGCTAGCGGGACACACAGATACGCAGTATTTT

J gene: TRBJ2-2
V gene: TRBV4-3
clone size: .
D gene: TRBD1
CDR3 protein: CASSQETGGRLGELFF
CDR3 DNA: TGCGCCAGCAGCCAGGAAACAGGGGGCCGGCTAGGGGAGCTGTTTTTT

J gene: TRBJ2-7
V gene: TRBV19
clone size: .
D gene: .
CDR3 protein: CASSIGDTSLWEQYF
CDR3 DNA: TGTGCCAGTAGTATAGGGGATACAAGCTTGTGGGAGCAGTACTTC

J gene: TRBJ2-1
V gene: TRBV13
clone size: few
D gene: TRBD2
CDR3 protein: CASRQAALAGFNEQFF
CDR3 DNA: TGTGCCAGCAGACAAGCGGCACTAGCGGGATTCAATGAGCAGTTCTTC

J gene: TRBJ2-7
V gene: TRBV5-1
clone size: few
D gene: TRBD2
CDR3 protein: CASSSRLGGRVYEQYF
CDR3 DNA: TGCGCCAGCAGCTCTCGACTGGGCGGGAGGGTCTACGAGCAGTACTTC

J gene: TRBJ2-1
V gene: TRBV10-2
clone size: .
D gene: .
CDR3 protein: CATPIPGRNEQFF
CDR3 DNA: TGCGCCACCCCAATCCCGGGAAGGAATGAGCAGTTCTTC

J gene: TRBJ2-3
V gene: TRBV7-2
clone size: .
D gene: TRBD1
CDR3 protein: CASSNRDRVTDTQYF
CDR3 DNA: TGTGCCAGCAGCAACCGGGACAGGGTGACAGATACGCAGTATTTT

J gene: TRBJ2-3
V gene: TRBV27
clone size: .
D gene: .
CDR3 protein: CASSLSWGGTDTQYF
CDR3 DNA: TGTGCCAGCAGTTTATCTTGGGGGGGCACAGATACGCAGTATTTT

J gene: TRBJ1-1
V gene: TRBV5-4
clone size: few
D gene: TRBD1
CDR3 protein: CASSRPGGTEAFF
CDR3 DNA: TGTGCCAGCAGTCGACCAGGGGGCACTGAAGCTTTCTTT

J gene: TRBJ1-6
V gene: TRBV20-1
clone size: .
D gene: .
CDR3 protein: CSARQLNSPLHF
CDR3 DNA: TGCAGTGCTAGACAGCTAAATTCACCCCTCCACTTT

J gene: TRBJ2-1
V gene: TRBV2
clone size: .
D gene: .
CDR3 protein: CASTGGRLEQFF
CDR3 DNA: TGTGCCAGCACAGGAGGGAGGCTTGAGCAGTTCTTC

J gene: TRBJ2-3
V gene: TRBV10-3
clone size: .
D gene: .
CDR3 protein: CAILEPGRTDTQYF
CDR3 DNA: TGTGCCATTCTGGAGCCGGGACGCACAGATACGCAGTATTTT

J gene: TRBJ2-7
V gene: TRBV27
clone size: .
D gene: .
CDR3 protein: CASRGVAASSYEQYF
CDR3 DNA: TGTGCCAGCAGGGGCGTAGCGGCGAGCTCCTACGAGCAGTACTTC

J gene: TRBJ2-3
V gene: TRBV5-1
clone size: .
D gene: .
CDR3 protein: CASSPPKHGTDTQYF
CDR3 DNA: TGCGCCAGCAGCCCCCCAAAACACGGCACAGATACGCAGTATTTT

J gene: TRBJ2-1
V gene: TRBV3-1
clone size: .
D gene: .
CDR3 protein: CASSQREREQFF
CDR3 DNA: TGTGCCAGCAGCCAGAGGGAGCGAGAGCAGTTCTTC

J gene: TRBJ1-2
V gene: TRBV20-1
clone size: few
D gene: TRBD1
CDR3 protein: CSARQGTNGYTF
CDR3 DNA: TGCAGTGCAAGACAGGGGACAAATGGCTACACCTTC

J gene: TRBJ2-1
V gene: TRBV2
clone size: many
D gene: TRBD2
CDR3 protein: CASSSLAGYNEQFF
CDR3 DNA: TGTGCCAGCAGTTCCCTAGCGGGCTACAATGAGCAGTTCTTC

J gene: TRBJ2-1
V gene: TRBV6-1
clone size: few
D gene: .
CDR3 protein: CASAWGDFYNEQFF
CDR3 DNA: TGTGCCAGCGCATGGGGGGACTTCTACAATGAGCAGTTCTTC

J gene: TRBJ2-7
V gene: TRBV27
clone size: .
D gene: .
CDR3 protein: CASKPLLSGHTYEQYF
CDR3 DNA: TGTGCCAGCAAGCCTCTACTCAGCGGTCATACCTACGAGCAGTACTTC

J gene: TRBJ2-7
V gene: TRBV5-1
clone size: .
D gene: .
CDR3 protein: CASSSGALYEQYF
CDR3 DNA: TGCGCCAGCAGCTCGGGAGCGCTCTACGAGCAGTACTTC

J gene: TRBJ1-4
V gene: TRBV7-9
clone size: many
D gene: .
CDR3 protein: CASSTPGTEKLFF
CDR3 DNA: TGTGCCAGCAGCACGCCCGGGACAGAAAAACTGTTTTTT

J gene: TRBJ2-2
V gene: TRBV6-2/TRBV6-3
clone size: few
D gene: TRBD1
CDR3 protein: CASSFGQGANTGELFF
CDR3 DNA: TGTGCCAGCAGTTTCGGACAGGGGGCGAACACCGGGGAGCTGTTTTTT

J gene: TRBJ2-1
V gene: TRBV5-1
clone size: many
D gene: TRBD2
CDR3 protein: CASSLGAGGQNEQFF
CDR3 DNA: TGCGCCAGCAGCTTGGGGGCGGGAGGACAGAATGAGCAGTTCTTC

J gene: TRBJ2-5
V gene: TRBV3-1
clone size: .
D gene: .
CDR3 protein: CASSHTLTQYF
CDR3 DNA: TGTGCCAGCAGCCATACCCTGACCCAGTACTTC

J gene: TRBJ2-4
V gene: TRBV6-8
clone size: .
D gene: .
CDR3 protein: CASSGAAKNIQYF
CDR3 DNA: TGTGCCAGTTCCGGGGCGGCCAAAAACATTCAGTACTTC

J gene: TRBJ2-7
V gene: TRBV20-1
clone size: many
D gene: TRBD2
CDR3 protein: CSARPGTSYFYEQYF
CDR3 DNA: TGCAGTGCTAGACCCGGGACTAGTTATTTCTACGAGCAGTACTTC

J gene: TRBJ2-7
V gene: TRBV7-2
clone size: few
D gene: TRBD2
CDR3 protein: CASSLELLAGGYEQYF
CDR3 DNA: TGTGCCAGCAGCTTAGAGTTGCTAGCGGGAGGGTACGAGCAGTACTTC

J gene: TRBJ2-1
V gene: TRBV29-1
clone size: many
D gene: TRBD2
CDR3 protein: CSAGLAGSYNEQFF
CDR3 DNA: TGCAGCGCCGGACTAGCCGGGTCCTACAATGAGCAGTTCTTC

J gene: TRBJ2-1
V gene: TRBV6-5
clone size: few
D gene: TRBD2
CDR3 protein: CASSYSVRGLAVEQFF
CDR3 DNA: TGTGCCAGCAGTTACTCGGTTCGCGGACTAGCGGTCGAGCAGTTCTTC

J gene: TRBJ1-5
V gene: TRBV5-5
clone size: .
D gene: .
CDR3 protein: CASSLQNILNQPQHF
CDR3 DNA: TGTGCCAGCAGCTTGCAAAACATCCTCAATCAGCCCCAGCATTTT

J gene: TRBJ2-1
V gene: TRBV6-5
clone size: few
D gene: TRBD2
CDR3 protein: CASSYSSGALHEQFF
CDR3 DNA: TGTGCCAGCAGTTACTCTAGCGGGGCCCTACATGAGCAGTTCTTC

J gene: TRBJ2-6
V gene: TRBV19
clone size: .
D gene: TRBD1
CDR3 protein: CASSPDRGPRVGANVLTF
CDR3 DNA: TGTGCCAGTAGTCCGGACAGGGGGCCCAGGGTTGGGGCCAACGTCCTGACTTTC

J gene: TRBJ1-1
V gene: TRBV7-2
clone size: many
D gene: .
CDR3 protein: CASSPQNTEAFF
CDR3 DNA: TGTGCCAGCAGCCCCCAAAACACTGAAGCTTTCTTT

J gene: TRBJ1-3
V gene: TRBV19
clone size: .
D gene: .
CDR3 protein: CASWTTGNTIYF
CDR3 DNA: TGTGCCAGCTGGACTACTGGAAACACCATATATTTT

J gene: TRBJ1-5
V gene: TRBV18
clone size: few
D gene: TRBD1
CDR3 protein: CASSKAGGDQPQHF
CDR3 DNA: TGTGCCAGCTCAAAAGCAGGGGGAGATCAGCCCCAGCATTTT

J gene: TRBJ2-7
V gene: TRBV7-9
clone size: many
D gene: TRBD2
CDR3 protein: CASSLQAGLSSYEQYF
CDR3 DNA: TGTGCCAGCAGCTTACAGGCGGGACTATCCTCCTACGAGCAGTACTTC

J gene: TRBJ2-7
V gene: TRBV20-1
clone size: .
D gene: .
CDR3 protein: CSVNTVNSYEQYF
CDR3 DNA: TGCAGTGTTAACACAGTTAACTCCTACGAGCAGTACTTC

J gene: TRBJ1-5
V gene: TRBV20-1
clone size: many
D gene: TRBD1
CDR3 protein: CSAAGGRGNQPQHF
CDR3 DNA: TGCAGTGCTGCAGGGGGTAGGGGCAATCAGCCCCAGCATTTT

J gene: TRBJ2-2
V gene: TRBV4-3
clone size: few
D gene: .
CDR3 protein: CASSQGRSGELFF
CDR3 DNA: TGCGCCAGCAGCCAGGGGCGGTCCGGGGAGCTGTTTTTT

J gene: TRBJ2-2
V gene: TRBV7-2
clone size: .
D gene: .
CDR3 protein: CASSLVSETGELFF
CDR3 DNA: TGTGCCAGCAGCTTAGTTTCAGAGACCGGGGAGCTGTTTTTT

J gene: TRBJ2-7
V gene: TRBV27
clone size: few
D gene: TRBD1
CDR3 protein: CASSFSGQGMTYEQYF
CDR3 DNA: TGTGCCAGCAGTTTTTCCGGACAGGGAATGACCTACGAGCAGTACTTC

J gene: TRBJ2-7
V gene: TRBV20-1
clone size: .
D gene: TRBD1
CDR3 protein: CSAKRQGVSYEQYF
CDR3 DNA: TGCAGTGCCAAGCGGCAGGGGGTATCCTACGAGCAGTACTTC

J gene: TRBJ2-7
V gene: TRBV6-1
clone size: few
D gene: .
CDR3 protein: CASKDGRVGGRYEQYF
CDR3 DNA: TGTGCCAGCAAAGACGGGCGCGTCGGGGGACGATACGAGCAGTACTTC

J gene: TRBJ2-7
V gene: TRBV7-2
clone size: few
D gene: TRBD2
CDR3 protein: CASSLALGGGGDEQYF
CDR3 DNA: TGTGCCAGCAGCTTAGCGCTGGGCGGGGGGGGAGATGAGCAGTACTTC

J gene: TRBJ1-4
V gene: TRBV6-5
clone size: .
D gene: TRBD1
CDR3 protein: CASSLLAGQDEKLFF
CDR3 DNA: TGTGCCAGCAGTCTACTGGCGGGACAGGATGAAAAACTGTTTTTT

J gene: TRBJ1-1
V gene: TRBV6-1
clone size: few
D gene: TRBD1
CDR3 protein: CASSPGQGLVLTEAFF
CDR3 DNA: TGTGCCAGCAGTCCGGGACAGGGACTGGTTCTGACTGAAGCTTTCTTT

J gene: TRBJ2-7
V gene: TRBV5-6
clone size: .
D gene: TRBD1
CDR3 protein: CASSFWTGSPEQYF
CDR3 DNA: TGTGCCAGCAGCTTTTGGACAGGGTCCCCCGAGCAGTACTTC

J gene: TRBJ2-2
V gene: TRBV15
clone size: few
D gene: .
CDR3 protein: CATSRDRAVTGELFF
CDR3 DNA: TGTGCCACCAGCAGAGACAGGGCGGTCACCGGGGAGCTGTTTTTT

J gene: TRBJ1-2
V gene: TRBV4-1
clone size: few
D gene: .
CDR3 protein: CASSQDSGGIYGYTF
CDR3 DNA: TGCGCCAGCAGCCAAGATAGTGGGGGGATCTATGGCTACACCTTC

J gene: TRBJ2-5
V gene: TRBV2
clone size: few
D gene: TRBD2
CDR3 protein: CASKGLAGTQETQYF
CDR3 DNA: TGTGCCAGCAAGGGACTAGCGGGTACCCAAGAGACCCAGTACTTC

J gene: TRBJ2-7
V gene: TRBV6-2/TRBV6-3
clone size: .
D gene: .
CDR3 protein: CASIPDTSSYEQYF
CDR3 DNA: TGTGCCAGCATCCCCGATACCTCCTCCTACGAGCAGTACTTC